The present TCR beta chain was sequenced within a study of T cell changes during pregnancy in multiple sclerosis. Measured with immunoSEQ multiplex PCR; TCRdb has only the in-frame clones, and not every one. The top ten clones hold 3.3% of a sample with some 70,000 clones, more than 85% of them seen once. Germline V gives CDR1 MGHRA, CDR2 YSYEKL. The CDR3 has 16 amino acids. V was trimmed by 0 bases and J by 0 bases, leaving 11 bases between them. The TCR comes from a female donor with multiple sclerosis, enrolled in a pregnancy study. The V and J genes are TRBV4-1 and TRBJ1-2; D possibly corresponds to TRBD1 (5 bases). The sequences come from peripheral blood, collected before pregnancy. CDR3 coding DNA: TGCGCCAGCAGCCAAGACCCCAGGGCGGCTAACTATGGCTACACCTTC. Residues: CASSQDPRAANYGYTF.